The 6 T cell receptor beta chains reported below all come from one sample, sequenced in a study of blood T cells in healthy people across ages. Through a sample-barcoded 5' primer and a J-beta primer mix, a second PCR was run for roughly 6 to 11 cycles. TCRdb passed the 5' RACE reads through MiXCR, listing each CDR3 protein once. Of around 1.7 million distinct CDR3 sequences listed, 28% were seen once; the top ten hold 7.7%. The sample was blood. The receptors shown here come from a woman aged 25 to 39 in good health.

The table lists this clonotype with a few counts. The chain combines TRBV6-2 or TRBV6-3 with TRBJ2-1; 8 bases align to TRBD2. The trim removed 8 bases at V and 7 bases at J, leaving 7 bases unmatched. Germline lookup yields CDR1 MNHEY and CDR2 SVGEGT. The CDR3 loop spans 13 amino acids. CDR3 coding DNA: TGTGCCAGCGGAGTAGCGGGGAGGAATGAGCAGTTCTTC. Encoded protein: CASGVAGRNEQFF.

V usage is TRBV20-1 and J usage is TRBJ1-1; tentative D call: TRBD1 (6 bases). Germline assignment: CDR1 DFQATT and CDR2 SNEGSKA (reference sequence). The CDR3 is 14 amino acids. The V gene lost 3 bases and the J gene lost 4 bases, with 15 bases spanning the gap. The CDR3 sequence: CSARIWGQVTEAFF. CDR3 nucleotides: TGCAGTGCTAGGATCTGGGGGCAGGTCACTGAAGCTTTCTTT.

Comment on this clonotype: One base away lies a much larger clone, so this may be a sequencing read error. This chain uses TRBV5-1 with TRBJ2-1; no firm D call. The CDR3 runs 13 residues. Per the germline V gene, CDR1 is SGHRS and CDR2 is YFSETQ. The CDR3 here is CTSSSSGPSVQFF. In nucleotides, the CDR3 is TGCACCAGCAGCTCGTCGGGTCCATCTGTGCAGTTCTTC.

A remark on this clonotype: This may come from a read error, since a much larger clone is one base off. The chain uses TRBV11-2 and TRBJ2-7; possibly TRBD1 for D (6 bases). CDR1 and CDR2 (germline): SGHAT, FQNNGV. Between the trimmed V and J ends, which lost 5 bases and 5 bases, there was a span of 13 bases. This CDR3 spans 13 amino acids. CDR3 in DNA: TGTGCCAGCAGCCCACAGGGATGCCACGAGCAGTACTTC. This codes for CASSPQGCHEQYF.

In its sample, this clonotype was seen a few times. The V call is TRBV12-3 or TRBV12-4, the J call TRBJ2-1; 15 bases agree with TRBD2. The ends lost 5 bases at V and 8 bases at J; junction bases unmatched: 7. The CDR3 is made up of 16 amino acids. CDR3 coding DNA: TGTGCCAGCAGTCGGACTAGCGGGGGGGCGGTCCATGAGCAGTTCTTC. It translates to CASSRTSGGAVHEQFF.

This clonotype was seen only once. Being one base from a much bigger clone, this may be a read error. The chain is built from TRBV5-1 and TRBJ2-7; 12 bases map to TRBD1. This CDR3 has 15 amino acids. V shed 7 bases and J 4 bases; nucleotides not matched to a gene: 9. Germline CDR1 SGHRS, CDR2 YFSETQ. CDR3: CASATGTGGSYEQYF. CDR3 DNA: TGCGCCAGCGCTACCGGGACAGGGGGCAGTTACGAGCAGTACTTC. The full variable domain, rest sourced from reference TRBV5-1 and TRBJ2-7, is KAGVTQTPRYLIKTRGQQVTLSCSPISGHRSVSWYQQTPGQGLQFLFEYFSETQRNKGNFPGRFSGRQFSNSRSEMNVSTLELGDSALYLCASATGTGGSYEQYFGPGTRLTVT.